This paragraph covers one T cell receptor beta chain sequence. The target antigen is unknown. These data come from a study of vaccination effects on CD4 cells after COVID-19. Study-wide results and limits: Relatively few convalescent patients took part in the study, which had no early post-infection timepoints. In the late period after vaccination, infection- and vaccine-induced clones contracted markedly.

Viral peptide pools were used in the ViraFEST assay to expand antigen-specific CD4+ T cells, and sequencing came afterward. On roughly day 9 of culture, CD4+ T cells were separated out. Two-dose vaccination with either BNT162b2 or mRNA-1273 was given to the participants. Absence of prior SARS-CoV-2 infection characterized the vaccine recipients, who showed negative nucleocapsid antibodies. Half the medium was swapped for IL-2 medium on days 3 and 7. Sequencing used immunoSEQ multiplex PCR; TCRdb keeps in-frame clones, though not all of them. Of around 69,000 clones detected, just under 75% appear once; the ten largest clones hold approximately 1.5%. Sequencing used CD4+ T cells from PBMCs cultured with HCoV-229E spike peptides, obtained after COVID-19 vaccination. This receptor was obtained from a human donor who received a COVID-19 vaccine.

The DNA of the CDR3 is TGTGCCAGCAGCCATAGGGCCGGGGAGCTGTTTTTT. Residues: CASSHRAGELFF. The chain uses TRBV3-1 (or the pseudogene TRBV3-2) and TRBJ2-2; unclear D gene. Trimming removed 3 bases from V and 6 bases from J, with 5 bases in between. The length of the CDR3 is 12 residues. The germline V gene encodes CDR1 LGHDT and CDR2 YNNKEL (reference sequence).